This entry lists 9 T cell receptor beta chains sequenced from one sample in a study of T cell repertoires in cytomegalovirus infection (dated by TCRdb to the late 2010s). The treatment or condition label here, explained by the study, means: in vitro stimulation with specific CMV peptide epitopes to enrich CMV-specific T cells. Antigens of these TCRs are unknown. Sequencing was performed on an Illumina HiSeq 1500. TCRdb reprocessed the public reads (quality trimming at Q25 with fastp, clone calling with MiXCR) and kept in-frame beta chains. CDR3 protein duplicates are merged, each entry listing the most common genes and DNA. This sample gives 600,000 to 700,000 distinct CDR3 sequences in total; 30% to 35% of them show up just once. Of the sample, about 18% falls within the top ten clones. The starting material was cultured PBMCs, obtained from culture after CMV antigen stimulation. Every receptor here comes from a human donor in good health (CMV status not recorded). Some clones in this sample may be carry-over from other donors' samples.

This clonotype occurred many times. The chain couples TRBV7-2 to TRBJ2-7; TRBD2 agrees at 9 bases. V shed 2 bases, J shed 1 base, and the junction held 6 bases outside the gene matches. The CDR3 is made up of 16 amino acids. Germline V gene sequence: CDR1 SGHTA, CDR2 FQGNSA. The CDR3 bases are TGTGCCAGCAGCTTAAATCCTAGCGGGGCTTCCTACGAGCAGTACTTC. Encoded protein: CASSLNPSGASYEQYF. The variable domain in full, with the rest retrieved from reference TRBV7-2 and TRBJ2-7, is GAGVSQSPSNKVTEKGKDVELRCDPISGHTALYWYRQSLGQGLEFLIYFQGNSAPDKSGLPSDRFSAERTGGSVSTLTIQRTQQEDSAVYLCASSLNPSGASYEQYFGPGTRLTVT.

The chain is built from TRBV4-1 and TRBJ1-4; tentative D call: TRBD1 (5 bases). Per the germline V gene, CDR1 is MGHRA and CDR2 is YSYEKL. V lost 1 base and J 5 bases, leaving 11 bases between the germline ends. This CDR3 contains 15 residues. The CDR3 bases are TGCGCCAGCAGCCAAGGAGTGGCAGGGAATGAAAAACTGTTTTTT. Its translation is CASSQGVAGNEKLFF.

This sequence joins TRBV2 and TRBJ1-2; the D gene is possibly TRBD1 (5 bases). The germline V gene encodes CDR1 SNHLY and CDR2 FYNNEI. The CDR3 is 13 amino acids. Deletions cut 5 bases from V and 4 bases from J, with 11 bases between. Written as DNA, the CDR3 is TGTGCCAGCAGTTTACAGGCCCGCTATGGCTACACCTTC. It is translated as CASSLQARYGYTF.

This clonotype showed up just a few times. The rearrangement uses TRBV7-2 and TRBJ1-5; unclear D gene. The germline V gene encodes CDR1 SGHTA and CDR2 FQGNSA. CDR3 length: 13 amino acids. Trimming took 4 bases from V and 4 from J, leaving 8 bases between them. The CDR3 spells CASSSQQNQPQHF. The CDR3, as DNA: TGTGCCAGCAGCTCCCAACAAAATCAGCCCCAGCATTTT. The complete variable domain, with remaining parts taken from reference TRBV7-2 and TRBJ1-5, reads GAGVSQSPSNKVTEKGKDVELRCDPISGHTALYWYRQSLGQGLEFLIYFQGNSAPDKSGLPSDRFSAERTGGSVSTLTIQRTQQEDSAVYLCASSSQQNQPQHFGDGTRLSIL.

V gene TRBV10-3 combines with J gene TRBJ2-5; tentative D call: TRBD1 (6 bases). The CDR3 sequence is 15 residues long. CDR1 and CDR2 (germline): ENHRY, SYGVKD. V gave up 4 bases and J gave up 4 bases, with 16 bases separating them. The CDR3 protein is CAISGNSDRSETQYF. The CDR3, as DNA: TGTGCCATCAGTGGTAATTCGGACAGATCAGAGACCCAGTACTTC.

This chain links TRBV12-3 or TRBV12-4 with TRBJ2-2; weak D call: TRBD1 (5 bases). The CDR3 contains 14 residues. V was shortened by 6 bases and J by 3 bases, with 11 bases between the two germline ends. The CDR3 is CASRLDTYTGELFF. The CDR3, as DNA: TGTGCCAGCAGATTGGACACCTACACCGGGGAGCTGTTTTTT.

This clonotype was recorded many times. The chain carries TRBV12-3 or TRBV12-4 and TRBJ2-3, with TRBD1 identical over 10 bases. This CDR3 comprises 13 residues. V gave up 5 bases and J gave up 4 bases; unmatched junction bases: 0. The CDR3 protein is CASSGTGADTQYF. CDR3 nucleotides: TGTGCCAGCAGTGGGACAGGGGCAGATACGCAGTATTTT.

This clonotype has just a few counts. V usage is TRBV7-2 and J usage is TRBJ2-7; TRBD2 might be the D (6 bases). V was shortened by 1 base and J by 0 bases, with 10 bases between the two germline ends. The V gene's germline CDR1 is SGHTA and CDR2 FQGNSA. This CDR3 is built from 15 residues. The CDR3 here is CASSLGVADSYEQYF. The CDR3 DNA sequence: TGTGCCAGCAGCTTAGGGGTAGCGGACTCCTACGAGCAGTACTTC.

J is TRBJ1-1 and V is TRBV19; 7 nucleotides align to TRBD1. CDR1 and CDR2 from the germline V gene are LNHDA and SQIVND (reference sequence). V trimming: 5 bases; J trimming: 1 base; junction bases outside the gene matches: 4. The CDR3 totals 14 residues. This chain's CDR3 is CASSGTATNTEAFF. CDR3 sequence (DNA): TGTGCCAGTAGTGGGACAGCCACGAACACTGAAGCTTTCTTT.